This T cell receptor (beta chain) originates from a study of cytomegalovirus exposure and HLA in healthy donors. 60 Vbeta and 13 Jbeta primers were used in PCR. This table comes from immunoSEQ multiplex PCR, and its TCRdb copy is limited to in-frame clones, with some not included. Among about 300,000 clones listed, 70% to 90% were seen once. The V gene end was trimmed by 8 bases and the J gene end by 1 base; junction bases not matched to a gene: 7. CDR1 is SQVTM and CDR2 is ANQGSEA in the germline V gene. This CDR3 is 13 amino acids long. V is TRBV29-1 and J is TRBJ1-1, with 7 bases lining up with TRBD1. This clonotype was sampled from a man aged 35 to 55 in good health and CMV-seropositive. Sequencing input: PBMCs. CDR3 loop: CSSRDSKNTEAFF. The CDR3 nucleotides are TGCAGCTCCCGGGACAGCAAGAACACTGAAGCTTTCTTT. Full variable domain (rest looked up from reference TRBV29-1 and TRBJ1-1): SAVISQKPSRDICQRGTSLTIQCQVDSQVTMMFWYRQQPGQSLTLIATANQGSEATYESGFVIDKFPISRPNLTFSTLTVSNMSPEDSSIYLCSSRDSKNTEAFFGQGTRLTVV.